Below are 26 T cell receptor beta chains sequenced from a single sample in a study of blood T cell repertoires in COVID-19. The data were produced by immunoSEQ multiplex PCR, yet TCRdb's version contains in-frame clones alone and is incomplete. The table lists around 97,000 clones, about 90% of them singletons. The sequenced material came from peripheral blood. The receptor set was obtained from a woman aged 55-75 years with acute or convalescent COVID-19.

The chain is built from TRBV28 and TRBJ2-3; TRBD2 aligns across 13 bases. J gave up 1 base and V 6 bases, and 10 bases lay outside the gene matches. Looked up from germline, CDR1 is MDHEN and CDR2 is SYDVKM. The CDR3 has 18 residues. CDR3 in DNA: TGTGCCAGCAGGCCAACTAGCGGGAGGGCATGGGGCACAGATACGCAGTATTTT. Protein sequence: CASRPTSGRAWGTDTQYF.

The chain has TRBV5-1 and TRBJ2-3; 14 bases align to TRBD2. The ends lost 4 bases at V and 5 bases at J; junction bases unmatched: 6. The CDR3 has 16 residues. Germline V gives CDR1 SGHRS, CDR2 YFSETQ. DNA of the CDR3: TGCGCCAGCAGCGAGGGACTAGCGGGAGTAGGAGATACGCAGTATTTT. Residues: CASSEGLAGVGDTQYF.

The chain recombines TRBV28 with TRBJ2-7; TRBD2 aligns across 11 bases. This CDR3 is 14 amino acids long. From germline, CDR1 is MDHEN and CDR2 SYDVKM. J lost 2 bases, V lost 5 bases, and 2 bases had no gene match. CDR3 coding DNA: TGTGCCAGCAGTGTGACTAGCGGGGCCTACGAGCAGTACTTC. Translation gives CASSVTSGAYEQYF.

The J gene is TRBJ2-1, the V gene TRBV2, with D unclear. In germline, CDR1 is SNHLY, CDR2 FYNNEI. V lost 6 bases to trimming and J lost 6 bases, with 9 bases between them. The CDR3 covers 12 residues. The CDR3, as DNA: TGTGCCAGCAGCCCCCAGGTCAATGAGCAGTTCTTC. Translating it yields CASSPQVNEQFF.

The chain joins TRBV19 to TRBJ2-5, with 10 bases aligning to TRBD2. Germline assignment: CDR1 LNHDA and CDR2 SQIVND (reference sequence). The J segment lost 5 bases and the V segment lost 5 bases, leaving 8 bases of the junction unmatched. The CDR3 runs 15 residues. CDR3 in amino acids: CASSPGTSDRETQYF. The CDR3 nucleotides read TGTGCCAGTAGTCCGGGGACTAGCGATAGGGAGACCCAGTACTTC.

This chain uses TRBV3-1 (or the pseudogene TRBV3-2) with TRBJ1-5; TRBD1 agrees at 8 bases. The CDR3 runs to 15 residues. The V gene's germline CDR1 is LGHDT and CDR2 YNNKEL (reference sequence). After removal of 3 bases from V and 4 bases from J, the junction contained 5 bases not matched to a gene. CDR3 nucleotides: TGTGCCAGCAGCCAGGGGACAGGTCCGAATCAGCCCCAGCATTTT. Amino acids: CASSQGTGPNQPQHF.

The V and J genes are TRBV5-1 and TRBJ1-1; unclear D gene. The ends were cut back, 4 bases at V and 1 base at J, with 8 bases in the middle. Germline CDR1 is SGHRS and CDR2 is YFSETQ. This CDR3 has 13 amino acids. CDR3 bases: TGCGCCAGCAGCCCAATCGGGAACACTGAAGCTTTCTTT. Translating gives CASSPIGNTEAFF.

V and J are TRBV6-2 or TRBV6-3 and TRBJ2-3; maybe TRBD2 (6 bases). Trimming stripped 5 bases from V and 0 bases from J, with 15 bases between. The germline V gene encodes CDR1 MNHEY and CDR2 SVGEGT. This CDR3 is 16 amino acids long. The CDR3 loop reads CASSGVGTASTDTQYF. In DNA, the CDR3 is TGTGCCAGCAGTGGGGTCGGGACTGCTAGCACAGATACGCAGTATTTT.

The J gene is TRBJ2-2, the V gene TRBV18; D may be TRBD1 (6 bases). The V end lost 4 bases, the J end lost 6 bases, and 15 bases lay between the germline ends. Germline-derived CDR1 and CDR2 are KGHSH and LQKENI. This CDR3 has 15 residues. CDR3 DNA: TGTGCCAGCTCACTTTCAGGGGACGGATCCGGGGAGCTGTTTTTT. Protein: CASSLSGDGSGELFF.

This chain joins TRBV10-3 and TRBJ1-6; no clear D gene. The CDR3 length is 14 residues. Per germline, CDR1 ENHRY and CDR2 SYGVKD. Trimming removed 6 bases at V and 12 bases at J, with 18 bases between. DNA of the CDR3: TGTGCCATCAGCCTAGGATCTTACTCGCGACCCCTCCACTTT. It codes for CAISLGSYSRPLHF.

The V call is TRBV7-2, the J call TRBJ2-7; the match to TRBD2 covers 10 bases. Germline loops: CDR1 SGHTA, CDR2 FQGNSA. With V trimmed by 1 base and J by 4 bases, 4 bases remained unmatched. The CDR3 is 15 residues long. The CDR3 spells CASSLGTSGFYEQYF. CDR3 sequence (DNA): TGTGCCAGCAGCTTAGGGACTAGCGGATTTTACGAGCAGTACTTC.

This chain connects TRBV15 to TRBJ2-2; TRBD2 agrees at 10 bases. Germline values: CDR1 LNHNV, CDR2 YYDKDF (reference sequence). The CDR3 runs 17 residues. V was clipped by 0 bases and J by 5 bases; unmatched bases: 6. CDR3 bases: TGTGCCACCAGCAGAGATTCACTAGCGGGGAGTACCGGGGAGCTGTTTTTT. Its translation is CATSRDSLAGSTGELFF.

The rearrangement joins TRBV27 to TRBJ2-3; D is uncertain. Trimming took 6 bases from V and 2 from J, leaving 18 bases between them. Germline lookup yields CDR1 MNHEY and CDR2 SMNVEV (reference sequence). CDR3 length: 16 residues. CDR3 in amino acids: CASRRVAARPTDTQYF. The DNA of the CDR3 is TGTGCCAGCAGACGGGTCGCGGCACGTCCCACAGATACGCAGTATTTT.

This chain uses TRBV3-1 (or the pseudogene TRBV3-2) with TRBJ1-1; tentatively, D is TRBD1 (5 bases). The CDR3 runs 13 residues. Germline CDR1 LGHDT, CDR2 YNNKEL (reference sequence). V lost 11 bases to trimming and J lost 8 bases, with 21 bases between them. CDR3 amino acids: CAATLGRGGEAFF. Here the CDR3 DNA reads TGTGCCGCGACCCTTGGGAGGGGAGGGGAAGCTTTCTTT.

The chain has TRBV28 and TRBJ2-1, with 8 bases matching TRBD1. Germline V gene data show CDR1 as MDHEN and CDR2 as SYDVKM. There are 14 residues in the CDR3. After removal of 3 bases from V and 5 bases from J, the junction contained 3 bases not matched to a gene. The CDR3 protein is CASSLLTGDNEQFF. The CDR3 coding sequence is TGTGCCAGCAGTTTGTTGACAGGGGACAATGAGCAGTTCTTC.

The genes are TRBV27 and TRBJ2-2; TRBD2 matches 7 bases. Germline trimming cut 0 bases from V and 1 base from J; bases unmatched to any gene: 5. This CDR3 contains 17 residues. From germline, CDR1 is MNHEY and CDR2 SMNVEV (reference sequence). CDR3 DNA sequence: TGTGCCAGCAGTTTATCCCCCAGCGGGATGAACACCGGGGAGCTGTTTTTT. Encoded protein: CASSLSPSGMNTGELFF.

In this sample, this clone turned up once. The rearrangement joins TRBV6-5 to TRBJ1-6, with D perhaps TRBD1 (5 bases). The CDR3 covers 15 residues. V lost 6 bases and J lost 5, with 14 bases in between. From germline, CDR1 is MNHEY and CDR2 SVGAGI. CDR3 loop: CASSPRTPDNSPLHF. CDR3 DNA: TGTGCCAGCAGCCCCAGGACACCGGATAATTCACCCCTCCACTTT.

The chain recombines TRBV12-2 with TRBJ2-1; the D call TRBD2 from the table was never checked on the DNA. TRBV12-2 is tagged as a pseudogene. The length of the CDR3 is 13 residues. This CDR3 is CASRLARANEQFF. CDR3 sequence (DNA): TGTGCAAGTCGCTTAGCGCGCGCCAATGAGCAGTTCTTC.

The rearrangement links TRBV10-3 to TRBJ1-5; D gene unclear. V lost 2 bases and J lost 1, with 9 bases in between. The CDR3 covers 15 residues. CDR1 ENHRY and CDR2 SYGVKD come from the germline V gene. The CDR3 coding sequence is TGTGCCATCAGTGAGGGGCAGATAAGCAATCAGCCCCAGCATTTT. It yields the protein CAISEGQISNQPQHF.

V is TRBV6-4 and J is TRBJ2-7; tentatively, D is TRBD2 (6 bases). From germline, CDR1 is MRHNA and CDR2 SNTAGT. The CDR3 spans 15 residues. The CDR3: CSNAGAGQSSYEQYF. The CDR3 DNA sequence: TGTTCCAACGCTGGGGCGGGGCAAAGCTCCTACGAGCAGTACTTC.

The gene calls are TRBV6-5 and TRBJ2-7; TRBD1 matches at 7 bases. V was clipped by 5 bases and J by 3 bases; unmatched bases: 4. The CDR3 has 13 residues. Germline loops: CDR1 MNHEY, CDR2 SVGAGI. The CDR3 sequence: CASSLDRDYEQYV. The CDR3 coding sequence is TGTGCCAGCAGTCTTGACAGGGACTACGAGCAGTACGTC.

The chain has TRBV5-1 and TRBJ2-7, with TRBD1 identical over 9 bases. V was pared by 0 bases and J by 7 bases, with 14 bases of the junction left unmatched. In germline, CDR1 is SGHRS, CDR2 YFSETQ. The CDR3 extends over 17 amino acids. The CDR3 DNA follows: TGCGCCAGCAGCTTGGCGGGACAGGGATGGCGCGAACGGGAGCAGTACTTC. Translation: CASSLAGQGWREREQYF.

The chain recombines TRBV5-4 with TRBJ1-1, with 10 bases matching TRBD1. There are 18 residues in the CDR3. After removal of 4 bases from V and 0 bases from J, the junction contained 12 bases not matched to a gene. Germline assignment: CDR1 SGHNT and CDR2 YYREEE (reference sequence). The CDR3 loop is CASSPPGTGATVNTEAFF. CDR3 in DNA: TGTGCCAGCAGCCCTCCCGGGACAGGGGCAACGGTGAACACTGAAGCTTTCTTT.

Only one count was recorded for this clone. V and J are TRBV7-9 and TRBJ2-2; no clear D. CDR1 and CDR2 (germline): SEHNR, FQNEAQ (reference sequence). This CDR3 has 13 amino acids. V was clipped by 0 bases and J by 4 bases, with 3 bases between them. The CDR3 DNA is TGTGCCAGCAGCTTAGCGGCCACCGGGGAGCTGTTTTTT. It is translated as CASSLAATGELFF.

The chain carries TRBV19 and TRBJ1-2, with D perhaps matching TRBD1 (6 bases). This CDR3 comprises 15 residues. The germline V and J ends were trimmed by 7 bases and 4 bases, with 19 bases remaining between them. Germline-derived CDR1 and CDR2 are LNHDA and SQIVND (reference sequence). As DNA, the CDR3 is TGTGCCAGTACCGGCTCCCCAGGGGCCCCCTATGGCTACACCTTC. Protein: CASTGSPGAPYGYTF.

As concerns this clone: At the DNA level, this CDR3 is encoded by other sequences in the same sample as well. The chain employs TRBV11-3 and TRBJ2-1, with TRBD2 matching over 7 bases. CDR3 length: 15 residues. V gave up 1 base and J gave up 3 bases; unmatched junction bases: 3. CDR1 SGHNT and CDR2 YENEEA come from the germline V gene. Here the CDR3 DNA reads TGTGCCAGCAGCTTAGGCGGGAGAGACTACAATGAGCAGTTCTTC. It is translated as CASSLGGRDYNEQFF.